Below, 15 T cell receptor beta chains from the same sample are listed, as sequenced in a study of blood T cell repertoires in COVID-19. Clones were sequenced by immunoSEQ multiplex PCR, and TCRdb holds only the in-frame ones, with some missing. The sample consists of a few hundred thousand clones, roughly 86% of them appearing once. The sample comprised peripheral blood. These receptors came from a man in his sixties with acute or convalescent COVID-19.

This clone was detected once. The CDR3 is CASSRTGAMNTEAFF. The CDR3 DNA reads as TGTGCCAGCAGCCGAACAGGGGCCATGAACACTGAAGCTTTCTTT. The J gene is TRBJ1-1, the V gene TRBV3-1 (or the pseudogene TRBV3-2); the match to TRBD1 covers 7 bases. CDR1 and CDR2 (germline): LGHDT, YNNKEL (reference sequence). V gave up 4 bases and J gave up 0 bases; unmatched junction bases: 5. This CDR3 contains 15 residues.

V gene TRBV28 combines with J gene TRBJ1-2; D unclear. Trimming removed 6 bases at V and 1 base at J, with 15 bases between. This CDR3 has 15 amino acids. CDR1 MDHEN and CDR2 SYDVKM come from the germline V gene. CDR3 in amino acids: CASREGDGYNYGYTF. In DNA, the CDR3 is TGTGCCAGCAGGGAGGGTGACGGATATAACTATGGCTACACCTTC.

V gene TRBV4-3 combines with J gene TRBJ1-3, with no clear D. CDR1 and CDR2 (germline): LGHNA, YSLEER. V was shortened by 4 bases and J by 2 bases, with 15 bases between the two germline ends. This CDR3 spans 16 amino acids. CDR3 protein: CASSPSAGSAGNTIYF. For the CDR3, the DNA is TGCGCCAGCAGCCCCTCAGCGGGGAGTGCTGGAAACACCATATATTTT.

The CDR3 DNA reads as TGTGCCAGCAGCTTAGGGGACAGGGGATCGTACGAGCAGTACTTC. Its protein product is CASSLGDRGSYEQYF. The rearrangement links TRBV7-9 to TRBJ2-7, with TRBD1 identical over 10 bases. This CDR3 is 15 amino acids long. The trim removed 1 base at V and 4 bases at J, leaving 4 bases unmatched. The germline V gene has CDR1 SEHNR and CDR2 FQNEAQ (reference sequence). The whole variable domain, filled in from reference TRBV7-9 and TRBJ2-7, reads DTGVSQNPRHKITKRGQNVTFRCDPISEHNRLYWYRQTLGQGPEFLTYFQNEAQLEKSRLLSDRFSAERPKGSFSTLEIQRTEQGDSAMYLCASSLGDRGSYEQYFGPGTRLTVT.

This clone was recorded only once. The J gene is TRBJ2-1, the V gene TRBV7-6; TRBD1 aligns across 7 bases. The germline CDR1 and CDR2 sequences are SGHVS and FNYEAQ. Trimming took 5 bases from V and 4 from J; bases not matched to a gene: 8. This CDR3 is 15 amino acids long. CDR3 amino acids: CASSHQDRKYNEQFF. For the CDR3, the DNA is TGTGCCAGCAGCCACCAGGACAGGAAATACAATGAGCAGTTCTTC.

This rearrangement joins TRBV3-1 (or the pseudogene TRBV3-2) to TRBJ2-7, with D possibly being TRBD2 (7 bases). Germline CDR1 LGHDT, CDR2 YNNKEL (reference sequence). CDR3 length: 16 amino acids. V lost 0 bases and J lost 6, with 18 bases in between. The CDR3 here is CASSQDFGGALSEQYF. The CDR3 DNA reads TGTGCCAGCAGCCAAGATTTTGGGGGGGCCCTCTCCGAGCAGTACTTC.

The chain couples TRBV11-2 to TRBJ2-3; D may be TRBD2 (7 bases). The CDR3 runs 17 residues. CDR1 is SGHAT and CDR2 is FQNNGV in the germline V gene. V was pared by 2 bases and J by 6 bases, with 21 bases between. Here the CDR3 reads CASSLPAAGAPSDTQYF. The CDR3 DNA follows: TGTGCCAGCAGCTTACCTGCGGCGGGGGCCCCGAGTGATACGCAGTATTTT.

The chain carries TRBV15 and TRBJ2-7; D is unresolved. This CDR3 is built from 13 residues. V dropped 1 base and J dropped 6 bases, with 10 bases sitting between them. CDR1 and CDR2 (germline): LNHNV, YYDKDF (reference sequence). For the CDR3, the DNA is TGTGCCACCAGCAGAGCCGCGAGGTCCGAGCAGTACTTC. It codes for CATSRAARSEQYF.

This chain links TRBV18 with TRBJ2-3; TRBD1 matches 8 bases. After removal of 4 bases from V and 1 base from J, the junction contained 7 bases not matched to a gene. Germline loops: CDR1 KGHSH, CDR2 LQKENI. The CDR3 extends over 16 amino acids. As DNA, the CDR3 is TGTGCCAGCTCACGCCCCGGGACAGGACGCACAGATACGCAGTATTTT. This sequence encodes CASSRPGTGRTDTQYF. Looking up the rest from reference TRBV18 and TRBJ2-3 gives the full variable domain: NAGVMQNPRHLVRRRGQEARLRCSPMKGHSHVYWYRQLPEEGLKFMVYLQKENIIDESGMPKERFSAEFPKEGPSILRIQQVVRGDSAAYFCASSRPGTGRTDTQYFGPGTRLTVL.

This chain uses TRBV7-8 with TRBJ1-4, with TRBD1 identical over 7 bases. This CDR3 contains 16 residues. Germline-derived CDR1 and CDR2 are SGHVS and FQNEAQ. Trimming removed 5 bases from V and 3 bases from J; junction bases left unmatched: 9. CDR3: CASSRTTGVANEKLFF. The CDR3 DNA sequence: TGTGCCAGCAGCCGAACAACAGGGGTGGCTAATGAAAAACTGTTTTTT.

The V gene is TRBV29-1, the J gene TRBJ2-7, with D possibly matching TRBD2 (6 bases). The germline V and J ends were trimmed by 4 bases and 0 bases, with 13 bases remaining between them. This CDR3 contains 14 residues. Germline V gene lookup returns CDR1 SQVTM and CDR2 ANQGSEA. The CDR3, as DNA: TGCAGCGTTGCCCGACGCGGGACCTCCTACGAGCAGTACTTC. This encodes CSVARRGTSYEQYF.

This clone was picked up a small number of times. The V and J genes are TRBV19 and TRBJ1-6, with TRBD1 matching over 7 bases. With V trimmed by 6 bases and J by 8 bases, 1 base remained unmatched. The V gene's germline CDR1 is LNHDA and CDR2 SQIVND (reference sequence). This CDR3 has 12 residues. DNA of the CDR3: TGTGCCAGTAGCAGGGGGGATTCACCCCTCCACTTT. It yields the protein CASSRGDSPLHF. Looking up the rest from reference TRBV19 and TRBJ1-6 gives the full variable domain: DGGITQSPKYLFRKEGQNVTLSCEQNLNHDAMYWYRQDPGQGLRLIYYSQIVNDFQKGDIAEGYSVSREKKESFPLTVTSAQKNPTAFYLCASSRGDSPLHFGNGTRLTVT.

The chain links TRBV12-3 or TRBV12-4 to TRBJ1-2; no definite D call. The CDR3 totals 10 residues. V was shortened by 8 bases and J by 5 bases, with 6 bases between the two germline ends. As DNA, the CDR3 is TGTGCCAGCCGCCGGTATGGCTACACCTTC. Protein: CASRRYGYTF.

This clone occurred once. The V and J genes are TRBV2 and TRBJ1-2; TRBD1 matches 8 bases. The junction had 10 bases not matched to a gene; V was cut back by 7 bases and J by 0 bases. The germline V gene has CDR1 SNHLY and CDR2 FYNNEI. The CDR3 has 16 amino acids. The CDR3 spells CASTEAGQEANYGYTF. CDR3 nucleotides: TGTGCCAGCACCGAAGCGGGACAGGAAGCTAACTATGGCTACACCTTC.

This sequence joins TRBV5-5 and TRBJ1-2; D may be TRBD1 (5 bases). The V gene's germline CDR1 is SGHKS and CDR2 YYEKEE (reference sequence). The CDR3 is 18 amino acids. V lost 0 bases and J lost 4, with 22 bases in between. The CDR3 DNA reads TGTGCCAGCAGCTTGGGTCGGGGGACCTCATGGCTCCCCTATGGCTACACCTTC. This codes for CASSLGRGTSWLPYGYTF.